Sequencing of this TCR beta chain was carried out in a study of cytomegalovirus exposure and HLA in healthy donors. Regarding the study as a whole: Analysis performed later showed TCR beta chains linked to HLA being more clonally expanded than equally common others. Several of the most significant clusters appeared linked to common viral pathogens, based on a later analysis.

The PCR ran on 60 Vbeta and 13 Jbeta primers. The table came from immunoSEQ multiplex PCR; TCRdb's copy has only in-frame clones and leaves some out. Of roughly 230,000 clones listed, 80% to 90% were seen once; the top ten hold 0.24%. This CDR3 has 13 residues. Deletions cut 0 bases from V and 6 bases from J, with 8 bases between. Germline V gene lookup returns CDR1 SGHNT and CDR2 YENEEA. About this clone: The antigen is unknown.

Sequencing input: PBMCs. The chain uses TRBV11-3 and TRBJ1-1; D gene ambiguous. This clonotype was sampled from a girl aged 2 to 10 in good health and CMV-seronegative. CDR3 region: CASSLDGESEAFF. CDR3 nucleotides: TGTGCCAGCAGCTTAGATGGAGAATCTGAAGCTTTCTTT.